A single sample gave rise to the 24 T cell receptor beta chains below, sequenced in a study of post-analysis software for immune sequencing data. No antigen is known for these receptors. Study-level findings and limits: A few TRBV segments occurring more often in patients than controls included TRBV5-6, TRBV5-1 and TRBV20-1.

Carried by the TCR beta cDNA libraries were unique molecular identifiers. TCRdb processed the PCR reads anew with MiXCR; each CDR3 protein has one entry. Found here are approximately 730,000 distinct CDR3 sequences, under 60% of them singletons; the top ten hold 4.9%. The specimen sequenced was blood. Every receptor here comes from a girl aged 5-17 years with multiple sclerosis.

The J gene is TRBJ2-1, the V gene TRBV2; weak D call: TRBD1 (6 bases). Germline V lookup: CDR1 SNHLY, CDR2 FYNNEI. The CDR3 length is 13 residues. The V and J ends lost 3 bases and 6 bases respectively, with 9 bases between them. The CDR3 is CASSDYRVNEQFF. In nucleotides, the CDR3 is TGTGCCAGCAGTGATTACAGGGTCAATGAGCAGTTCTTC.

This clonotype was recorded once. Mismatch with germline at one junction end may stem from a read error. This chain's CDR3 is CAGSQAQGSEQYF. The CDR3 bases are TGTGCCGGCAGCCAAGCCCAGGGGTCCGAGCAGTACTTC. This rearrangement joins TRBV3-1 to TRBJ2-1; maybe TRBD1 (6 bases). The DNA end lines up better with TRBJ2-7; the J call may be wrong. Germline CDR1 and CDR2: LGHDT and YNNKEL (reference sequence). This CDR3 comprises 13 residues.

This clonotype appeared a few times. For the CDR3, the DNA is TGTGCCAGCAGTTACACAGCCTTAGGGACTGAAGCTTTCTTT. Translated: CASSYTALGTEAFF. The chain joins TRBV6-5 to TRBJ1-1, with D unresolved. Trimming left V 2 bases short and J 5 bases short, with 12 bases between. The germline V gene encodes CDR1 MNHEY and CDR2 SVGAGI. The CDR3 consists of 14 residues.

The chain is built from TRBV20-1 and TRBJ2-7, with 10 positions matching TRBD2. The V and J ends lost 6 bases and 2 bases, in that order; junction bases with no gene match: 4. Germline CDR1 and CDR2: DFQATT and SNEGSKA (reference sequence). The CDR3 runs 13 residues. The chain's CDR3 is CSAQAGGPYEQYF. CDR3 nucleotides: TGCAGTGCCCAAGCGGGAGGGCCCTACGAGCAGTACTTC.

This clonotype was observed at least ten times. V gene TRBV6-5 combines with J gene TRBJ2-5, with a tentative D call TRBD1 (6 bases). CDR1 is MNHEY, CDR2 SVGAGI, per germline. Trimming removed 6 bases at V and 5 bases at J, with 19 bases between. This CDR3 is built from 15 residues. The CDR3 DNA reads TGTGCCAGCAGCCGACCAGGTGACCAGGGGGAGACCCAGTACTTC. Amino acid sequence: CASSRPGDQGETQYF.

J is TRBJ2-1 and V is TRBV6-6; D remains unclear. The DNA matches TRBJ2-7 better at its end, which makes the J call doubtful. The CDR3 has 14 residues. CDR1 is MNHNY and CDR2 is SVGAGI in the germline V gene (reference sequence). The CDR3 coding sequence is TGTGCCAGCGTTTTGGGTTCAACTGGGAATGAGCAGTACTTC. Translation: CASVLGSTGNEQYF.

As regards this clonotype: This sequence may be a read error, since a much larger clone differs from it by one base. The J gene is TRBJ1-2, the V gene TRBV12-3 or TRBV12-4, with 8 positions matching TRBD1. Germline trimming cut 4 bases from V and 4 bases from J; bases unmatched to any gene: 2. The CDR3 is 13 amino acids. In nucleotides, the CDR3 is TGTGCCAGCAGTTCGGGACAGGCCTATGGCTACACCTTC. Translated, it gives CASSSGQAYGYTF.

The chain has TRBV20-1 and TRBJ1-2, with D perhaps matching TRBD1 (6 bases). CDR1 DFQATT and CDR2 SNEGSKA come from the germline V gene (reference sequence). The V and J ends lost 4 bases and 1 base respectively, with 16 bases between them. The CDR3 runs 15 residues. The CDR3 reads CSAKGGGPVNYGYTF. CDR3 sequence (DNA): TGCAGTGCTAAAGGAGGGGGGCCCGTTAACTATGGCTACACCTTC.

This sequence joins TRBV11-3 and TRBJ2-1; TRBD2 aligns across 10 bases. The CDR3 extends over 15 amino acids. The junction had 7 bases not matched to a gene; V was cut back by 3 bases and J by 8 bases. Germline V lookup: CDR1 SGHNT, CDR2 YENEEA. CDR3 DNA: TGTGCCAGCAGCTTCAGCGGGAGGGTTTTCGATGAGCAGTTCTTC. Translation gives CASSFSGRVFDEQFF.

The chain recombines TRBV6-1 with TRBJ2-4; weak D call: TRBD2 (5 bases). The CDR3 covers 16 residues. V gave up 5 bases and J gave up 2 bases, with 16 bases separating them. The germline CDR1 and CDR2 sequences are MNHNS and SASEGT. For the CDR3, the DNA is TGTGCCAGCAGTCTAAGCGCGGGTGGATCCAAAAACATTCAGTACTTC. Amino acid sequence: CASSLSAGGSKNIQYF.

The table lists this clonotype with a few counts. V is TRBV4-3 and J is TRBJ2-3; no firm D call. The CDR3 has 14 residues. Trimming took off 0 bases at V and 5 bases at J, with 9 bases between the two ends. Germline assignment: CDR1 LGHNA and CDR2 YSLEER. The CDR3 loop is CASSQDPRVDTQYF. CDR3 DNA sequence: TGCGCCAGCAGCCAAGACCCAAGGGTAGATACGCAGTATTTT.

The chain combines TRBV11-2 with TRBJ1-2; D is possibly TRBD1 (6 bases). Germline CDR1 is SGHAT and CDR2 is FQNNGV. Trimming took 1 base from V and 7 from J, leaving 16 bases between them. The CDR3 extends over 15 amino acids. CDR3 residues: CASSLAHSGAGGYTF. CDR3 coding DNA: TGTGCCAGCAGCTTAGCTCATTCAGGGGCTGGTGGCTACACCTTC.

The chain couples TRBV6-5 to TRBJ1-1, with D possibly TRBD1 on 5 matching bases. CDR1 is MNHEY, CDR2 SVGAGI, per germline. The CDR3 runs to 14 residues. V was cut by 0 bases and J by 5 bases, with 10 bases left in between. CDR3 DNA sequence: TGTGCCAGCAGTTACTCGTTGGGGGTAACTGAAGCTTTCTTT. Protein sequence: CASSYSLGVTEAFF.

The genes are TRBV7-6 and TRBJ2-3; a weak D match, TRBD2 (6 bases). The V and J ends lost 4 bases and 4 bases respectively, with 21 bases between them. The CDR3 consists of 17 residues. Per the germline V gene, CDR1 is SGHVS and CDR2 is FNYEAQ. Written as DNA, the CDR3 is TGTGCCAGCAGCTCATTAGTTGACGGGAGAGGGGCAGATACGCAGTATTTT. Translating gives CASSSLVDGRGADTQYF.

The chain joins TRBV6-1 to TRBJ2-5, with TRBD2 matching 10 bases. This CDR3 spans 13 amino acids. After removal of 8 bases from V and 4 bases from J, the junction contained 4 bases not matched to a gene. From germline, CDR1 is MNHNS and CDR2 SASEGT. The CDR3 spells CASLLAGVETQYF. CDR3 DNA sequence: TGTGCCAGCCTCCTAGCGGGAGTAGAGACCCAGTACTTC.

The chain combines TRBV29-1 with TRBJ2-7; D might be TRBD1 or TRBD2, each matching 5 bases. CDR3 size: 18 residues. Deletions cut 4 bases from V and 5 bases from J, with 30 bases between. The V gene's germline CDR1 is SQVTM and CDR2 ANQGSEA. The CDR3 spells CSVVGSRGTLLPTDEQYF. CDR3 nucleotide sequence: TGCAGCGTTGTTGGATCTCGGGGCACCCTCCTGCCGACGGACGAGCAGTACTTC.

This chain uses TRBV12-3 or TRBV12-4 with TRBJ2-3, with D possibly called TRBD1 or TRBD2 (6 bases each). CDR3 length: 14 amino acids. Trimming removed 7 bases from V and 3 bases from J, with 14 bases in between. CDR3 sequence (DNA): TGTGCCAGCACCACCCGGGGGCTGACAGATACGCAGTATTTT. It codes for CASTTRGLTDTQYF.

This clonotype was counted a few times. V is TRBV5-1 and J is TRBJ2-1; no clear D gene. The CDR3 sequence is 13 residues long. Looked up from germline, CDR1 is SGHRS and CDR2 is YFSETQ. The V gene lost 0 bases and the J gene lost 9 bases, with 10 bases spanning the gap. The CDR3 region is CASSLATGLEQFF. The CDR3 DNA follows: TGCGCCAGCAGCTTGGCTACGGGCCTTGAGCAGTTCTTC.

The chain joins TRBV29-1 to TRBJ2-5; unclear D gene. This CDR3 is 15 amino acids long. V dropped 0 bases and J dropped 11 bases, with 22 bases sitting between them. CDR1 and CDR2 (germline): SQVTM, ANQGSEA. The DNA of the CDR3 is TGCAGCGTTGAAGATTATTCGGACGGAACCTACGGGCAGTACTTC. As protein: CSVEDYSDGTYGQYF.

This clonotype has just a few counts. J is TRBJ2-3 and V is TRBV6-2 or TRBV6-3; possibly TRBD2 for D (6 bases). This CDR3 comprises 17 residues. The germline V gene encodes CDR1 MNHEY and CDR2 SVGEGT. Trimming left V 6 bases short and J 2 bases short, with 21 bases between. CDR3 DNA sequence: TGTGCCAGCAGCTTCCGCGGGACCCCGTACCACACAGATACGCAGTATTTT. Protein product: CASSFRGTPYHTDTQYF.

This chain links TRBV19 with TRBJ1-2, with D possibly matching TRBD1 (5 bases). This CDR3 is built from 12 residues. Trimming removed 3 bases at V and 8 bases at J, with 10 bases between. CDR1 and CDR2 (germline): LNHDA, SQIVND (reference sequence). The CDR3 sequence is CASSISGNGYTF. The CDR3 nucleotides are TGTGCCAGTAGTATCTCAGGGAACGGCTACACCTTC.

A few counts support this clonotype. V gene TRBV10-3 combines with J gene TRBJ2-5; 7 positions match TRBD2. The J segment lost 5 bases and the V segment lost 5 bases, leaving 5 bases of the junction unmatched. The CDR3 loop spans 13 amino acids. CDR1 is ENHRY, CDR2 SYGVKD, per germline. CDR3 loop: CAISRTSMETQYF. For the CDR3, the DNA is TGTGCCATCAGTCGGACTAGTATGGAGACCCAGTACTTC.

This clonotype was detected a few times. The V call is TRBV5-1, the J call TRBJ2-7; 13 nucleotides match TRBD2. CDR1 and CDR2 from the germline V gene are SGHRS and YFSETQ. CDR3 length: 16 residues. The ends lost 3 bases at V and 3 bases at J; junction bases unmatched: 6. The CDR3 DNA follows: TGCGCCAGCAGCTCTGGACTAGCGGGGGTTATCTACGAGCAGTACTTC. Its protein is CASSSGLAGVIYEQYF.

The chain carries TRBV6-5 and TRBJ2-3; TRBD2 aligns across 10 bases. Germline V lookup: CDR1 MNHEY, CDR2 SVGAGI. The CDR3 covers 14 residues. J gave up 2 bases and V 10 bases, and 6 bases lay outside the gene matches. The CDR3 reads CATTGTSDTDTQYF. DNA for the CDR3: TGTGCCACTACGGGGACTAGCGACACAGATACGCAGTATTTT.